This paragraph reports one T cell receptor (beta chain). Its cognate antigen is unknown. Trimming removed 0 bases from V and 0 bases from J, with 11 bases in between. This CDR3 has 15 amino acids. The germline gives CDR1 GTSNPN, CDR2 SVGIG (reference sequence). The sample comes from a study of shared clonotypes between healthy human individuals. Findings of the study overall: Among donors, sharing of clonotypes was expected to be affected by sequencing depth. Researchers sampled only blood; tissue repertoires likely differ.

It was at deep level that the assay was run. The method was immunoSEQ multiplex PCR; TCRdb's version includes in-frame clones alone and lacks a portion of them. The sample lists around 2.1 million clones, around 95% seen once, with over 0.1% in the top ten. This chain links TRBV30 with TRBJ1-1; no firm D call. The receptor was isolated from a man between 18 and 35 years old in good health. Sequencing was carried out using naive CD4+ T cells sorted from blood. The subset here: CD45RA+ positively selected. CDR3 residues: CAWSVLARMNTEAFF. The CDR3 DNA is TGTGCCTGGAGTGTACTGGCTAGAATGAACACTGAAGCTTTCTTT. The variable domain in full, completed from reference TRBV30 and TRBJ1-1, reads SQTIHQWPATLVQPVGSPLSLECTVEGTSNPNLYWYRQAAGRGLQLLFYSVGIGQISSEVPQNLSASRPQDRQFILSSKKLLLSDSGFYLCAWSVLARMNTEAFFGQGTRLTVV.